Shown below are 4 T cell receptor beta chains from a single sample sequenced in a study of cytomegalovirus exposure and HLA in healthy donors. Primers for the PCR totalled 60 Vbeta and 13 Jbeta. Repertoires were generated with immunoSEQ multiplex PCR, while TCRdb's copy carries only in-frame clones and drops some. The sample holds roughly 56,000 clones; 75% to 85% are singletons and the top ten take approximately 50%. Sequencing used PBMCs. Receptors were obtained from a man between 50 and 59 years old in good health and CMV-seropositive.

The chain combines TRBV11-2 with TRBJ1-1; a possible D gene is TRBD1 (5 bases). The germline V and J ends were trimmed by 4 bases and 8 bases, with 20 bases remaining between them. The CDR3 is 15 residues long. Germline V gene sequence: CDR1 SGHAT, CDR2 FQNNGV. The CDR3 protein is CASSSQGAGQGEAFF. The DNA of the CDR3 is TGTGCCAGCAGCTCCCAAGGGGCAGGGCAGGGAGAAGCTTTCTTT.

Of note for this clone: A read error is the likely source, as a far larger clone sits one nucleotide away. The CDR3 reads CSSSTPRGAKTEAFF. The CDR3 DNA sequence: TGTTCCAGCAGTACACCCAGGGGCGCGAAGACTGAAGCTTTCTTT. This chain joins TRBV5-6 and TRBJ1-1; D perhaps matches TRBD1 (6 bases). The CDR3 totals 15 residues. In germline, CDR1 is SGHDT, CDR2 YYEEEE.

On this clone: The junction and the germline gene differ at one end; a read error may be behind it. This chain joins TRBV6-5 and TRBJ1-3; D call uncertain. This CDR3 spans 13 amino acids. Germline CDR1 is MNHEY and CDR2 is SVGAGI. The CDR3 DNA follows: TGTGCCAGCAGTCCCGTAGCTGGATACACCATATATTTT. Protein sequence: CASSPVAGYTIYF.

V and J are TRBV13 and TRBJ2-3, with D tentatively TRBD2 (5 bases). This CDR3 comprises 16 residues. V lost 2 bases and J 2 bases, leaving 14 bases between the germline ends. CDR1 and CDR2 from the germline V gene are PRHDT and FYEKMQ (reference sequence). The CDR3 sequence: CASSLFLAGFTDTQYF. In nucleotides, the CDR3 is TGTGCCAGCAGCTTATTTCTAGCCGGATTCACAGATACGCAGTATTTT.